Listed below are T cell receptor beta chains from one sample, sequenced in a study of chemoradiotherapy in HPV16-positive cancers. The table came from immunoSEQ multiplex PCR; TCRdb's copy has only in-frame clones and leaves some out. The sample consists of about 15,000 clones, more than 60% of them appearing once. The specimen was taken from a patient who underwent chemoradiotherapy. These receptors originate from a human donor with HPV-associated anogenital cancer. The CDR3 runs from the conserved cysteine through the conserved F or W. The order of the fields is clone size, J gene, CDR3 length, V gene, D gene, CDR3 DNA, CDR3 protein. D genes are given only for firm matches. Expanded clones get a size class; other rows say once, few or many, or leave the size out.

.	TRBJ2-3	15	TRBV7-2	TRBD2	TGTGCCAGCAGCTCGTCCGGGACTAGAGCAGATACGCAGTATTTT	CASSSSGTRADTQYF
.	TRBJ2-7	16	TRBV7-9	TRBD2	TGTGCCAGCAGCTTATGGAGCGGGGGTCGGGTTAGGGAGCAGTACTTC	CASSLWSGGRVREQYF
.	TRBJ1-2	13	TRBV28	.	TGTGCCAGCAATAACCGGGGTGGCGATGGCTACACCTTC	CASNNRGGDGYTF
.	TRBJ2-5	13	TRBV9	.	TGTGCCAGCAGCGTAGGGCCTGGGGAGACCCAGTACTTC	CASSVGPGETQYF
.	TRBJ2-2	13	TRBV19	.	TGTGCCAGTACCCCTCCTGAGGGAGGGGAGCTGTTTTTT	CASTPPEGGELFF
.	TRBJ2-1	15	TRBV5-4	.	TGTGCCAGCAGCCCCGGACAGAGCTCCTACAATGAGCAGTTCTTC	CASSPGQSSYNEQFF
.	TRBJ1-2	16	TRBV18	.	TGTGCCAGCTCACCGCAACCCTCATCAGGGGACTATGGCTACACCTTC	CASSPQPSSGDYGYTF
few	TRBJ1-2	17	TRBV5-1	TRBD1	TGCGCCAGCAGCTCCACCGCCGGGACAGGGGGCAACTATGGCTACACCTTC	CASSSTAGTGGNYGYTF
.	TRBJ1-1	13	TRBV6-5	.	TGTGCCAGCAGACTCCCGGAAAACACTGAAGCTTTCTTT	CASRLPENTEAFF
.	TRBJ1-2	15	TRBV5-4	.	TGTGCCAGCAGCTTGGCCAAGGAGGGAGGCTATGGCTACACCTTC	CASSLAKEGGYGYTF
few	TRBJ2-1	15	TRBV27	.	TGTGCCAGCAGTTTTGTTGGGGGTACCTACAATGAGCAGTTCTTC	CASSFVGGTYNEQFF
.	TRBJ1-6	16	TRBV11-2	.	TGTGCCAGCAGCCGCCAGAGGAGCTCCTATAATTCACCCCTCCACTTT	CASSRQRSSYNSPLHF
.	TRBJ2-1	17	TRBV7-9	.	TGTGCCAGCAGCTTAGCTAAGCGAGAAGTCTCCCGCGATGAGCAGTTCTTC	CASSLAKREVSRDEQFF
.	TRBJ1-5	15	TRBV19	.	TGTGCCAGTAGTGGTCTAGCGGGTAGCAATCAGCCCCAGCATTTT	CASSGLAGSNQPQHF
.	TRBJ1-1	16	TRBV7-8	.	TGTGCCAGCAGCCCGACCCCGGCAGGATATGGCACTGAAGCTTTCTTT	CASSPTPAGYGTEAFF
.	TRBJ1-1	14	TRBV6-1	.	TGTGCCAGCTTCCTCAATGCCATGAACACTGAAGCTTTCTTT	CASFLNAMNTEAFF
.	TRBJ1-1	15	TRBV11-3	.	TGTGCCAGCAGCACGGGTAATGGCAGAGACACTGAAGCTTTCTTT	CASSTGNGRDTEAFF
.	TRBJ1-4	12	TRBV28	.	TGTGCCAGCAGTTTAGTACAGGGAGCACTGTTTTTT	CASSLVQGALFF
.	TRBJ1-5	15	TRBV19	.	TGTGCCAGTAGTACCCCTTATCATAGCAATCAGCCCCAGCATTTT	CASSTPYHSNQPQHF
.	TRBJ2-3	17	TRBV27	TRBD2	TGTGCCAGCAGCCGGGGCCTAGCGGGTCCTAGCACAGATACGCAGTATTTT	CASSRGLAGPSTDTQYF
.	TRBJ2-2	17	TRBV7-3	TRBD2	TGTGCCAGCAGCTTAAGTCTGGCGGGGGTCGGCACCGGGGAGCTGTTTTTT	CASSLSLAGVGTGELFF
.	TRBJ1-5	17	TRBV7-2	.	TGTGCCAGCAGCTTCTGGGGGGGTAGCTATAGCAATCAGCCCCAGCATTTT	CASSFWGGSYSNQPQHF
.	TRBJ2-7	13	TRBV27	.	TGTGCCAGCAGTTCCTTGGCTAGTTACGAGCAGTACTTC	CASSSLASYEQYF
.	TRBJ2-7	15	TRBV5-4	.	TGTGCCAGCAGTTTGGGACACCCTAGCTCCTACGAGCAGTACTTC	CASSLGHPSSYEQYF
.	TRBJ1-1	13	TRBV6-1	.	TGTGCCAGCAGTGCAGCCCGGGGGACTGAAGCTTTCTTT	CASSAARGTEAFF
.	TRBJ2-1	12	TRBV7-2	.	TGTGCCAGCAGGGGGCGCTGGGATGAGCAGTTCTTC	CASRGRWDEQFF
.	TRBJ2-7	13	TRBV5-1	.	TGCGCCAGCAGCGATACTACTTCCTACGAGCAGTACTTC	CASSDTTSYEQYF